Described below is a single T cell receptor beta chain sequence and its context. The sample belongs to a study of CD8 T cells in Susac syndrome. Random hexamers served to reverse transcribe roughly 0.5 to 1 ug RNA. A multiplex approach, immunoSEQ multiplex PCR, amplified TCR beta CDR3 across 54 Vbeta and 13 Jbeta. One entry per CDR3 protein, called by TCRdb with MiXCR from the immunoSEQ multiplex PCR reads. The top ten clones hold around 0.5% of a sample with around 130,000 distinct CDR3 sequences, 80% of them seen once. TEMRA cells were FACS-enriched, unlike CD8+ and CD4+ T cells, which were negatively isolated. V lost 3 bases to trimming and J lost 2 bases, with 17 bases between them. The CDR3 sequence is 16 residues long. The germline gives CDR1 DFQATT, CDR2 SNEGSKA (reference sequence).

The source is a human donor with multiple sclerosis. Sequencing was performed on CD8+ T cells from PBMCs. V is TRBV20-1 and J is TRBJ2-1, with D perhaps matching TRBD2 (6 bases). The CDR3 here is CSARGVGGEAYNEQFF. CDR3 bases: TGCAGTGCTAGGGGCGTCGGCGGGGAAGCCTACAATGAGCAGTTCTTC.